This T cell receptor (beta chain) was profiled in a study of glioma-infiltrating T cells. On this clonotype itself: Its target is not known.

CDR1 and CDR2 (germline): SGHRS, YFSETQ. V dropped 0 bases and J dropped 1 base, with 7 bases sitting between them. The CDR3 contains 15 residues. The study's findings and limits: Gliomas, especially low-grade, showed above-expected tissue-blood divergence; non-neoplastic patients showed below.

The iRepertoire nested amplicon-rescue multiplex PCR amplified TCR alpha and beta CDR3s from RNA. From the multiplex PCR reads, TCRdb called clonotypes with MiXCR, one entry per CDR3 protein. The sample includes 35,000 to 45,000 distinct CDR3 sequences, under 25% of them seen just once. The clonotype comes from a human donor with low-grade glioma or glioblastoma, undergoing nonglioma brain surgery, or in good health (not recorded which). Source material: glioma tissue, nonneoplastic brain tissue, or PBMCs (not recorded which). The chain uses TRBV5-1 and TRBJ2-2; unclear D gene. CDR3 region: CASSLAAGNTGELFF. DNA of the CDR3: TGCGCCAGCAGCTTGGCCGCAGGGAACACCGGGGAGCTGTTTTTT. Full variable domain (outside the CDR3, taken from reference TRBV5-1 and TRBJ2-2): KAGVTQTPRYLIKTRGQQVTLSCSPISGHRSVSWYQQTPGQGLQFLFEYFSETQRNKGNFPGRFSGRQFSNSRSEMNVSTLELGDSALYLCASSLAAGNTGELFFGEGSRLTVL.